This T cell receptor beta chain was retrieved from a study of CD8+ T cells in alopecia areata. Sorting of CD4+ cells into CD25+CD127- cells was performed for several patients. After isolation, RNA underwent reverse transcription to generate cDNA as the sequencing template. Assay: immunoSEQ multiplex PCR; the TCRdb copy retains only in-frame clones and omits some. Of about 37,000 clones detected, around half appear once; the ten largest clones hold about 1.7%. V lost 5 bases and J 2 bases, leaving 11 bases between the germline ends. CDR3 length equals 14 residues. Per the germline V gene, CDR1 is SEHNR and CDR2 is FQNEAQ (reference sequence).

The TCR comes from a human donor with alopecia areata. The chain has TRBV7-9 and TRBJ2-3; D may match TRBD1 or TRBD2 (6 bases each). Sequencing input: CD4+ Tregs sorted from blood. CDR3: CASSPGAATDTQYF. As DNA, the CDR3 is TGTGCCAGCAGCCCGGGGGCTGCCACAGATACGCAGTATTTT.